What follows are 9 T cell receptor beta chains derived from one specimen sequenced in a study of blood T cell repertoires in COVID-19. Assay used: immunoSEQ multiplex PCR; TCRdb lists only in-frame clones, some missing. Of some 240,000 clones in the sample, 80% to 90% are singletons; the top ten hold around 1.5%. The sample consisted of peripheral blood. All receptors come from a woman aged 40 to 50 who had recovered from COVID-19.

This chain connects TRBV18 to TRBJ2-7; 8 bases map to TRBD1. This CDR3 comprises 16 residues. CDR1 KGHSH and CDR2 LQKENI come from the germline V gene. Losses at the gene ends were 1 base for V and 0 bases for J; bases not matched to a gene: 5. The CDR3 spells CASSPRDRTTSYEQYF. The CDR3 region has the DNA TGTGCCAGCTCACCACGGGACAGGACAACCTCCTACGAGCAGTACTTC.

CDR3 nucleotide sequence: TGCAGCGTTGATACAGCCACAGATACGCAGTATTTT. It encodes CSVDTATDTQYF. The rearrangement joins TRBV29-1 to TRBJ2-3; D is unclear. V was shortened by 3 bases and J by 2 bases, with 6 bases between the two germline ends. Germline assignment: CDR1 SQVTM and CDR2 ANQGSEA. The CDR3 consists of 12 residues.

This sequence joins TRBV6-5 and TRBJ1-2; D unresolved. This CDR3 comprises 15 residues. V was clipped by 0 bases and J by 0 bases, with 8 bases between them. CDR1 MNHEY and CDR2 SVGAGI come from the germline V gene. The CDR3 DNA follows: TGTGCCAGCAGTTACTCGAGGCATACTAACTATGGCTACACCTTC. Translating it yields CASSYSRHTNYGYTF.

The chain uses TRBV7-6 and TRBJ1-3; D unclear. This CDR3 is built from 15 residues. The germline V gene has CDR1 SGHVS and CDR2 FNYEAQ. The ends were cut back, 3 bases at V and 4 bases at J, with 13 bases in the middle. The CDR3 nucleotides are TGTGCCAGCAGCTTTACGGAGCCTCCGGGAAACACCATATATTTT. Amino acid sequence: CASSFTEPPGNTIYF.

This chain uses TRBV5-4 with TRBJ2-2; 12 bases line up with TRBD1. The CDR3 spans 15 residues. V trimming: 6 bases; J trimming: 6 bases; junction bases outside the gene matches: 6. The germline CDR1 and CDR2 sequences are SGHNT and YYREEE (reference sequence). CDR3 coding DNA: TGTGCCAGCACCGGGACAGGGGGCGTCTCCGGGGAGCTGTTTTTT. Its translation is CASTGTGGVSGELFF.

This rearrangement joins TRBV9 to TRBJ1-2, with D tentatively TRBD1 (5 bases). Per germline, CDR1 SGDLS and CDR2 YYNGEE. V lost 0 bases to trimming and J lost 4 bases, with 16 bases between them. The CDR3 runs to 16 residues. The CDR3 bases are TGTGCCAGCAGCGTAGCTCTGGGGCCGCAGGGCTATGGCTACACCTTC. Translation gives CASSVALGPQGYGYTF.

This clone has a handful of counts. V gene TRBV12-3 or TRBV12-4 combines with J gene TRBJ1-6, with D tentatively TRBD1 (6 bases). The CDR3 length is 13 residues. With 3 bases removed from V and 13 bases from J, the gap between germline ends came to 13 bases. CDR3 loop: CASSLAQGVPLHF. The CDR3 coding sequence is TGTGCCAGCAGTTTGGCACAGGGCGTTCCCCTCCACTTT.

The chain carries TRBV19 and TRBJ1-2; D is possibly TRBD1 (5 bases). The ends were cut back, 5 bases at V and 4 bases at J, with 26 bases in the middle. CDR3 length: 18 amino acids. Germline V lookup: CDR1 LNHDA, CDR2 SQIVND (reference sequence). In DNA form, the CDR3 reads TGTGCCAGTAGTCAGGTGGAGCAGGGTTTGCTGAGAGTCTATGGCTACACCTTC. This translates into CASSQVEQGLLRVYGYTF.

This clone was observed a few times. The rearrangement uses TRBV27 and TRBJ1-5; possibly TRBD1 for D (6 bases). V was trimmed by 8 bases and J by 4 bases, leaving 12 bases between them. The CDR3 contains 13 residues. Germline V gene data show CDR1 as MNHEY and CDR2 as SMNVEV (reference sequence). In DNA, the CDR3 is TGTGCCAGCTCAACAGGGAGAAATCAGCCCCAGCATTTT. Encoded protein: CASSTGRNQPQHF.